This T cell receptor beta chain originates from a study of cytomegalovirus exposure and HLA in healthy donors. Background on the study: Earlier results showed roughly 120 million unique TCR beta sequences derived from approximately 180 million T cells. Overall study findings and caveats: The authors later found TCR association rates varying by HLA locus, with DRB1 most and HLA-C fewest.

13 Jbeta primers and 60 Vbeta primers were used for the PCR. Study processing details: Around 11 million shared chains were among some 80 million unique TCR beta chains counted in a later analysis. Sequencing was performed with immunoSEQ multiplex PCR; in TCRdb, only in-frame clones are kept and a portion is missing. That table gives V, J and clone size, and the DNA gave D and trimming. Here the sample spans 170,000 or so clones, 75% being singletons. This clone was seen a few times. Its antigen remains unknown. The germline V gene has CDR1 GTSNPN and CDR2 SVGIG (reference sequence). CDR3 length: 13 residues. Unmatched junction bases numbered 3, after V lost 7 bases and J lost 0 bases.

This receptor was identified in a male donor in good health and CMV-seronegative. The sequenced sample was PBMCs. The chain couples TRBV30 to TRBJ2-3; 8 bases are a match to TRBD1. CDR3 loop: CASDRGSTDTQYF. The CDR3 DNA reads as TGTGCCTCCGACAGGGGTAGCACAGATACGCAGTATTTT.